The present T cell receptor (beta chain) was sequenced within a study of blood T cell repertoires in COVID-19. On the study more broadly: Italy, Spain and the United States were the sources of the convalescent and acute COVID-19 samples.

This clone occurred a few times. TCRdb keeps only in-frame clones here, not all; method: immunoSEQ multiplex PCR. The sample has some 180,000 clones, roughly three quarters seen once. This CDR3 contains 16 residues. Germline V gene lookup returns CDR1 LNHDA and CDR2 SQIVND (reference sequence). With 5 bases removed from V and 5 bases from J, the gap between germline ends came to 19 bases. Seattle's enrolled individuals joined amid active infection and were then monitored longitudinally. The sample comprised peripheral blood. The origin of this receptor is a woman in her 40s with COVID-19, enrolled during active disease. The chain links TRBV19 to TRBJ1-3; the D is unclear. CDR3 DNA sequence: TGTGCCAGTAGTGGTAACAGATTCTCTGGAAGAAACACCATATATTTT. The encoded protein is CASSGNRFSGRNTIYF.